Here is one T cell receptor beta chain with its context. Its antigen remains unknown. The CDR3 length is 15 residues. V was cut by 4 bases and J by 3 bases, with 17 bases left in between. The germline V gene encodes CDR1 DFQATT and CDR2 SNEGSKA (reference sequence). The data are from a study of CD8+CD57+ T cells in acquired aplastic anemia. Looking at the study overall: For CD4+ cells, healthy donors had an average of about 10 million reads.

The template used for profiling TCR beta VDJ and CDR3 was genomic DNA. Each CDR3 protein gets one entry after TCRdb re-called the reads with MiXCR. Of 35,000 to 45,000 distinct CDR3 sequences in the sample, 65% to 70% were seen once. General study results and limits: CD8+ Simpson's diversity showed no significant patient-control difference.

Sequences were obtained from sorted CD4+, CD8+, or CD8+CD57+ T cells (not recorded which) from PBMCs. The chain couples TRBV20-1 to TRBJ2-3, with D perhaps given as TRBD1 or TRBD2 (5 bases each). The receptor was isolated from a human donor in good health, serving as a control. CDR3 in amino acids: CSAIMGEFRTDTQYF. The DNA of the CDR3 is TGCAGTGCTATCATGGGGGAGTTTCGAACAGATACGCAGTATTTT.